A single sample gave rise to the 4 T cell receptor beta chains below, sequenced in a study of Ad26.COV2.S vaccination and SARS-CoV-2 variants. Profiling relied on immunoSEQ multiplex PCR, and the TCRdb table lists in-frame clones only, not all of them. The table includes around 340,000 clones, more than 85% detected once. The treatment is: some 20 received Ad26.COV2.S at low or high dose, single or two shots; several received placebo; per-sample allocation not given. Sampling took place 63 days after the first vaccine or placebo injection. Sequencing used peripheral blood, obtained in a trial of Ad26.COV2.S vaccine versus placebo. These TCRs come from a person between 18 and 65 years old who received the Ad26.COV2.S COVID-19 vaccine or a placebo.

The CDR3 loop reads CASSPVLVSQRTQYF. CDR3 nucleotides: TGTGCCAGCAGCCCTGTACTAGTCTCTCAGCGGACCCAGTACTTC. J is TRBJ2-5 and V is TRBV7-6, with a tentative D call TRBD2 (5 bases). The germline V and J ends were trimmed by 5 bases and 7 bases, with 20 bases remaining between them. This CDR3 contains 15 residues. Germline CDR1 SGHVS, CDR2 FNYEAQ.

The chain recombines TRBV5-6 with TRBJ2-7; no clear D. This CDR3 has 14 amino acids. V was trimmed by 2 bases and J by 3 bases, leaving 12 bases between them. Germline V gene lookup returns CDR1 SGHDT and CDR2 YYEEEE. CDR3 sequence reads: CASSFRVSNYEQYF. In nucleotides, the CDR3 is TGTGCCAGCAGCTTTAGAGTATCGAACTACGAGCAGTACTTC.

The J gene is TRBJ2-5, the V gene TRBV7-9; TRBD2 aligns across 7 bases. This CDR3 has 14 residues. CDR1 is SEHNR, CDR2 FQNEAQ, per germline (reference sequence). The ends lost 5 bases at V and 5 bases at J; junction bases unmatched: 8. The CDR3 protein is CASSRSSGRETQYF. The CDR3, as DNA: TGTGCCAGCAGCCGGTCTAGCGGTCGGGAGACCCAGTACTTC.

This chain uses TRBV24-1 with TRBJ1-2; the match to TRBD1 covers 9 bases. J gave up 7 bases and V 4 bases, and 9 bases lay outside the gene matches. Germline-derived CDR1 and CDR2 are KGHDR and SFDVKD. This CDR3 comprises 15 residues. The CDR3: CATSDAGTGQRGYTF. The CDR3 nucleotides read TGTGCCACCAGTGACGCCGGGACAGGGCAGCGTGGCTACACCTTC.